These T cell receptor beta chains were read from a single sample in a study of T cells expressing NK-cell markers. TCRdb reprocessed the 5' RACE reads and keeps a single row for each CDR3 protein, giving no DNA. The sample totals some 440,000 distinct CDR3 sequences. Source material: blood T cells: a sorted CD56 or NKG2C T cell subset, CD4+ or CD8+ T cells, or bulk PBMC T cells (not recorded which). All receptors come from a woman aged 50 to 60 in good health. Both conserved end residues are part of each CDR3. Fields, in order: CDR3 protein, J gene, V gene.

CDR3: CASSLPGGTSGTYEQYF
J: TRBJ2-7
V: TRBV4-1

CDR3: CASRAQGSGGELFF
J: TRBJ2-2
V: TRBV12-3/TRBV12-4

CDR3: CATSEPGTSGRVYNEQFF
J: TRBJ2-1
V: TRBV24-1

CDR3: CASSKAWYGISGDQPQHF
J: TRBJ1-5
V: TRBV21-1

CDR3: CATSRDLREYNEQFF
J: TRBJ2-1
V: TRBV15

CDR3: CASSLSSGTGQRYEQYF
J: TRBJ2-7
V: TRBV5-1

CDR3: CASSLGPSGSLEQYF
J: TRBJ2-7
V: TRBV7-3

CDR3: CASSVWADNQPQHF
J: TRBJ1-5
V: TRBV27

CDR3: CASSKTSGRAYNEQFF
J: TRBJ2-1
V: TRBV21-1

CDR3: CSARDFGDRNTIYF
J: TRBJ1-3
V: TRBV20-1

CDR3: CASSTDWRGNEQFF
J: TRBJ2-1
V: TRBV5-1

CDR3: CATSRGGAGELFF
J: TRBJ2-2
V: TRBV15

CDR3: CASSNGYPPYEQFF
J: TRBJ2-1
V: TRBV11-2

CDR3: CASSFKASTGELFF
J: TRBJ2-2
V: TRBV5-1

CDR3: CASSWAGVNEKLFF
J: TRBJ1-4
V: TRBV5-1

CDR3: CASSRFRLAGANEQFF
J: TRBJ2-1
V: TRBV5-6

CDR3: CSARLIGDTQYF
J: TRBJ2-3
V: TRBV20-1

CDR3: CASSSGGSGGYSGAYNEQFF
J: TRBJ2-1
V: TRBV5-1

CDR3: CATSTRGSLPGELFF
J: TRBJ2-2
V: TRBV15

CDR3: CASSLDIAGFEQFF
J: TRBJ2-1
V: TRBV5-1

CDR3: CASSSRDRVNCTEAFF
J: TRBJ1-1
V: TRBV21-1

CDR3: CASSHQTGTYNSPLHF
J: TRBJ1-6
V: TRBV4-1

CDR3: CASSPGLAGKGPGELFF
J: TRBJ2-2
V: TRBV11-2

CDR3: CSVDPRPLDGSYTGELFF
J: TRBJ2-2
V: TRBV29-1

CDR3: CASSPRQGAGNTIYF
J: TRBJ1-3
V: TRBV18

CDR3: CASSLAPVAGELFF
J: TRBJ2-2
V: TRBV5-6

CDR3: CSVASSGMGEQYF
J: TRBJ2-7
V: TRBV29-1

CDR3: CASKGQGFAYGYTF
J: TRBJ1-2
V: TRBV5-1

CDR3: CASSVGPGQGANTQYF
J: TRBJ2-3
V: TRBV5-1

CDR3: CASTLAGASYNEQFF
J: TRBJ2-1
V: TRBV3-1

CDR3: CASSLGVISYNEQFF
J: TRBJ2-1
V: TRBV5-1

CDR3: CASSPGGSELQPQHF
J: TRBJ1-5
V: TRBV5-5

CDR3: CASSEYGRDTGELFF
J: TRBJ2-2
V: TRBV2

CDR3: CASSGPRGSNQPQHF
J: TRBJ1-5
V: TRBV7-8

CDR3: CASIRRDRGYTEAFF
J: TRBJ1-1
V: TRBV28

CDR3: CASSQVEGEQYF
J: TRBJ2-7
V: TRBV3-1

CDR3: CASSVQPQSGYF
J: TRBJ2-7
V: TRBV2

CDR3: CSAGRVETQYF
J: TRBJ2-5
V: TRBV20-1

CDR3: CASTHRDGFNEQFF
J: TRBJ2-1
V: TRBV12-3/TRBV12-4

CDR3: CASSVAGAPGELFF
J: TRBJ2-2
V: TRBV2

CDR3: CASSQGGTVAEKLFF
J: TRBJ1-4
V: TRBV4-1

CDR3: CASSYPRQGDYEQYF
J: TRBJ2-7
V: TRBV28

CDR3: CASSASGPYEQYF
J: TRBJ2-7
V: TRBV6-6

CDR3: CSVETSGSRELFF
J: TRBJ2-2
V: TRBV29-1

CDR3: CASSGVGEQTDTQYF
J: TRBJ2-3
V: TRBV5-5

CDR3: CASSPTVTGANVLTF
J: TRBJ2-6
V: TRBV18

CDR3: CASSVDFTSYNEQFF
J: TRBJ2-1
V: TRBV5-1

CDR3: CSARGRREDQETQYF
J: TRBJ2-5
V: TRBV20-1

CDR3: CSVAAGGLDEQYF
J: TRBJ2-7
V: TRBV29-1

CDR3: CASSTGQTLSRGTQYF
J: TRBJ2-5
V: TRBV5-1

CDR3: CASSFSPPLGGSETQYF
J: TRBJ2-5
V: TRBV28

CDR3: CASSRTSGGHYEQYF
J: TRBJ2-7
V: TRBV7-2

CDR3: CSARDLTSGSETQYF
J: TRBJ2-5
V: TRBV20-1

CDR3: CASSLAFGQGEEKLFF
J: TRBJ1-4
V: TRBV5-1

CDR3: CASSLPPGTKDTGELFF
J: TRBJ2-2
V: TRBV4-2

CDR3: CASSPRNGGAFF
J: TRBJ1-1
V: TRBV6-5

CDR3: CSVEAPGRTAPQYF
J: TRBJ2-5
V: TRBV29-1